This TCR beta chain was retrieved from a study of cytomegalovirus exposure and HLA in healthy donors. The PCR ran on 60 Vbeta and 13 Jbeta primers. In the study's own analysis: It was a later analysis that counted 79 million or so unique TCR beta chains, of which roughly 11 million were shared. The data were produced by immunoSEQ multiplex PCR, yet TCRdb's version contains in-frame clones alone and is incomplete. V and J calls and clone size are given by that table; D and trimming were obtained from the DNA. Of some 100,000 clones listed, around 80% are singletons. In this sample, this clone turned up once. This CDR3 contains 15 residues. Germline-derived CDR1 and CDR2 are ENHRY and SYGVKD. V was pared by 4 bases and J by 4 bases, with 8 bases of the junction left unmatched.

The sample consisted of PBMCs. The sequence came from a male donor in good health and CMV-seropositive. This sequence joins TRBV10-3 and TRBJ1-2; TRBD1 matches at 8 bases. CDR3 residues: CAISAVDRGVYGYTF. Here the CDR3 DNA reads TGTGCCATCAGTGCCGTTGACAGGGGCGTCTATGGCTACACCTTC.